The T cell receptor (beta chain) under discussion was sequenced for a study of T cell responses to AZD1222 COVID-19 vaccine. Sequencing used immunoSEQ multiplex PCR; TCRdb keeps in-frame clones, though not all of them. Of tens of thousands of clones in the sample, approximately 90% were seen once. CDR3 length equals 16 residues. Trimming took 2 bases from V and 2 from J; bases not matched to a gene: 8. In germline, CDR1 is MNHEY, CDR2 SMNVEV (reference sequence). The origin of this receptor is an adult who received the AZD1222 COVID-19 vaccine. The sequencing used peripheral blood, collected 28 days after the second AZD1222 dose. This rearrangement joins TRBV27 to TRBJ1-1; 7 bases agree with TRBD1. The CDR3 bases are TGTGCCAGCAGTTTAATTACAGGGGCTCTCAACACTGAAGCTTTCTTT. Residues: CASSLITGALNTEAFF.